The 14 T cell receptor beta chains below were found in one sample sequenced in a study of cytomegalovirus exposure and HLA in healthy donors. It was with 60 Vbeta and 13 Jbeta primers that the PCR ran. Using immunoSEQ multiplex PCR, the repertoire was profiled, and TCRdb retains in-frame clones only, with some absent. There are over 150,000 clones in the sample; about 80% occur only once, and roughly 4% lies in the top ten. Source material: PBMCs. Every receptor here comes from a woman between 35 and 50 years old in good health and CMV-seronegative.

This chain links TRBV6-5 with TRBJ2-7; D gene unclear. Germline V gene lookup returns CDR1 MNHEY and CDR2 SVGAGI. CDR3 length equals 13 residues. The V and J ends lost 2 bases and 1 base respectively, with 6 bases between them. The CDR3 sequence: CASSYIGSYEQYF. Here the CDR3 DNA reads TGTGCCAGCAGTTACATCGGGTCCTACGAGCAGTACTTC.

This chain links TRBV4-1 with TRBJ1-3; D unresolved. The CDR3 sequence is 16 residues long. CDR1 MGHRA and CDR2 YSYEKL come from the germline V gene. V was pared by 1 base and J by 0 bases, with 10 bases between. CDR3 sequence reads: CASSQGNGISGNTIYF. The CDR3 bases are TGCGCCAGCAGCCAAGGGAACGGGATCTCTGGAAACACCATATATTTT.

The J gene is TRBJ1-2, the V gene TRBV2; 7 bases align to TRBD1. Germline V CDR1 and CDR2: SNHLY, FYNNEI. The CDR3 totals 12 residues. J gave up 4 bases and V 7 bases, and 3 bases lay outside the gene matches. CDR3 DNA sequence: TGTGCCAGCACCGACAGGGCCTATGGCTACACCTTC. Residues: CASTDRAYGYTF.

The V gene is TRBV4-1, the J gene TRBJ2-3; TRBD2 aligns across 10 bases. Germline loops: CDR1 MGHRA, CDR2 YSYEKL. Unmatched junction bases numbered 16, after V lost 8 bases and J lost 8 bases. This CDR3 contains 16 residues. The CDR3 coding sequence is TGCGCCAGCCTCCCCGGGGCTAGCGGGGGTTCTGGTACGCAGTATTTT. Amino acids: CASLPGASGGSGTQYF.

This chain joins TRBV10-3 and TRBJ1-2; 8 nucleotides match TRBD1. The CDR3 covers 15 residues. After removal of 6 bases from V and 4 bases from J, the junction contained 10 bases not matched to a gene. Germline V gives CDR1 ENHRY, CDR2 SYGVKD. Here the CDR3 reads CAISGGRGRSYGYTF. DNA for the CDR3: TGTGCCATCAGCGGCGGCAGGGGGCGCAGCTATGGCTACACCTTC.

The rearrangement links TRBV7-9 to TRBJ1-1, with TRBD1 identical over 10 bases. Unmatched junction bases numbered 3, after V lost 6 bases and J lost 8 bases. CDR1 is SEHNR and CDR2 is FQNEAQ in the germline V gene (reference sequence). This CDR3 has 12 amino acids. The DNA for the CDR3 is TGTGCCAGCAGAAGACAGGGGGCCGAAGCTTTCTTT. It translates to CASRRQGAEAFF. The full variable domain, rest sourced from reference TRBV7-9 and TRBJ1-1, is DTGVSQNPRHKITKRGQNVTFRCDPISEHNRLYWYRQTLGQGPEFLTYFQNEAQLEKSRLLSDRFSAERPKGSFSTLEIQRTEQGDSAMYLCASRRQGAEAFFGQGTRLTVV.

V and J are TRBV5-1 and TRBJ2-5, with 11 bases matching TRBD1. This CDR3 contains 18 residues. The junction had 12 bases not matched to a gene; V was cut back by 0 bases and J by 5 bases. The germline V gene encodes CDR1 SGHRS and CDR2 YFSETQ. CDR3 sequence: CASSLAPPGQGAGETQYF. The CDR3 DNA reads TGCGCCAGCAGCTTGGCTCCTCCCGGACAGGGGGCAGGGGAGACCCAGTACTTC.

The chain combines TRBV5-1 with TRBJ2-2; tentatively, D is TRBD2 (6 bases). Trimming took 1 base from V and 5 from J, leaving 12 bases between them. CDR3 length: 15 residues. The V gene's germline CDR1 is SGHRS and CDR2 YFSETQ. The CDR3 loop is CASSLTAEGTGELFF. The CDR3 DNA is TGCGCCAGCAGCTTGACAGCGGAGGGGACCGGGGAGCTGTTTTTT.

The J gene is TRBJ2-1, the V gene TRBV9, with D hard to call. CDR1 is SGDLS and CDR2 is YYNGEE in the germline V gene. The CDR3 length is 12 residues. Trimming left V 4 bases short and J 10 bases short, with 12 bases between. The CDR3 here is CASSPLVEEQFF. The CDR3 DNA reads TGTGCCAGCAGCCCCCTCGTAGAAGAGCAGTTCTTC.

The V gene is TRBV7-9, the J gene TRBJ1-2, with unresolved D. The length of the CDR3 is 15 residues. Trimming stripped 1 base from V and 8 bases from J, with 17 bases between. Germline-derived CDR1 and CDR2 are SEHNR and FQNEAQ (reference sequence). The CDR3 DNA reads as TGTGCCAGCAGCTTAGAAAGCGAAACCACGCGGGGCTACACCTTC. Residues: CASSLESETTRGYTF. Drawing the rest from reference TRBV7-9 and TRBJ1-2, the complete variable domain is DTGVSQNPRHKITKRGQNVTFRCDPISEHNRLYWYRQTLGQGPEFLTYFQNEAQLEKSRLLSDRFSAERPKGSFSTLEIQRTEQGDSAMYLCASSLESETTRGYTFGSGTRLTVV.

V usage is TRBV4-1 and J usage is TRBJ1-2; perhaps TRBD1 as D (6 bases). Germline CDR1 MGHRA, CDR2 YSYEKL. CDR3 length: 16 residues. V dropped 1 base and J dropped 5 bases, with 17 bases sitting between them. CDR3 DNA sequence: TGCGCCAGCAGCCAAGTGACGGCAGGGGCCCATTATGGCTACACCTTC. It encodes CASSQVTAGAHYGYTF.

The chain carries TRBV7-9 and TRBJ1-1; D not certain. Trimming shortened V by 6 bases and J by 3 bases, and 14 bases separated the two germline ends. CDR1 SEHNR and CDR2 FQNEAQ come from the germline V gene (reference sequence). This CDR3 has 14 amino acids. The CDR3 DNA reads as TGTGCCAGCAGTATGAACGGGAGAGACACTGAAGCTTTCTTT. This sequence encodes CASSMNGRDTEAFF.

The genes are TRBV5-4 and TRBJ1-3, with D possibly TRBD1 on 6 matching bases. The germline V and J ends were trimmed by 1 base and 2 bases, with 7 bases remaining between them. This CDR3 is 14 amino acids long. The germline V gene has CDR1 SGHNT and CDR2 YYREEE (reference sequence). DNA of the CDR3: TGTGCCAGCAGCTTGTCAGGGGCTGGAAACACCATATATTTT. Translation: CASSLSGAGNTIYF.

This clone was counted between two and nine times. CDR3 in DNA: TGTGCCAGTAGTATAGACGGGACAGGGGGCGTCGCCAAAAACATTCAGTACTTC. This sequence encodes CASSIDGTGGVAKNIQYF. The genes are TRBV19 and TRBJ2-4; 12 bases align to TRBD1. This CDR3 has 18 residues. V was pared by 0 bases and J by 1 base, with 4 bases of the junction left unmatched. Germline CDR1 reads LNHDA; CDR2 reads SQIVND (reference sequence).